Each of the 17 T cell receptor beta chains below was sequenced from the same sample in a study of OX40 agonist ivuxolimab in advanced cancers. The library came from the immunoSEQ multiplex PCR assay. In TCRdb, the immuneACCESS table is reduced to in-frame sequences with V and J assigned. These tables do not hold every clone; where another copy was compared, an unresolved V gene accounts for under half, and the others remain unexplained. The sample yields around 63,000 clones; over 75% were counted once. The ten largest clones add up to about 5.5% of the sample. This material consisted of CD4+ or CD8+ T cells sorted from blood, taken in a trial of the OX40 agonist ivuxolimab. These receptors were collected from an adult with an advanced solid tumor such as melanoma, head and neck, liver or kidney cancer.

The V and J genes are TRBV7-8 and TRBJ2-5, with 9 bases that match TRBD2. The CDR3 is 18 residues long. The V gene end was trimmed by 1 base and the J gene end by 5 bases; junction bases not matched to a gene: 14. The germline V gene has CDR1 SGHVS and CDR2 FQNEAQ. This CDR3 is CASSLVGSGGGAGETQYF. CDR3 sequence (DNA): TGTGCCAGCAGCTTAGTAGGGTCCGGCGGGGGGGCCGGTGAGACCCAGTACTTC.

This rearrangement joins TRBV30 to TRBJ2-6; D not resolved. The CDR3 has 15 residues. The V gene lost 2 bases and the J gene lost 0 bases, with 8 bases spanning the gap. Germline V gene data show CDR1 as GTSNPN and CDR2 as SVGIG (reference sequence). CDR3 in amino acids: CAWSMGLSGANVLTF. The CDR3 nucleotides read TGTGCCTGGAGTATGGGCCTCTCTGGGGCCAACGTCCTGACTTTC.

The J gene is TRBJ1-4, the V gene TRBV7-9; the match to TRBD1 covers 8 bases. J gave up 8 bases and V 3 bases, and 5 bases lay outside the gene matches. Germline lookup yields CDR1 SEHNR and CDR2 FQNEAQ (reference sequence). The length of the CDR3 is 14 residues. The CDR3 nucleotides are TGTGCCAGCAGCTTCGACAGGGGTGGCGAAAAACTGTTTTTT. As protein: CASSFDRGGEKLFF.

This chain links TRBV7-9 with TRBJ1-6; TRBD1 agrees at 7 bases. The CDR3 sequence is 15 residues long. Trimming took 4 bases from V and 8 from J; bases not matched to a gene: 8. The germline CDR1 and CDR2 sequences are SEHNR and FQNEAQ (reference sequence). The CDR3 loop reads CASSSGTVIYSPLHF. In DNA, the CDR3 is TGTGCCAGCAGCTCCGGGACAGTCATATATTCACCCCTCCACTTT.

The chain recombines TRBV5-1 with TRBJ2-7; possible D gene TRBD1, 6 bases. Germline loops: CDR1 SGHRS, CDR2 YFSETQ. Trimming stripped 3 bases from V and 5 bases from J, with 15 bases between. The CDR3 extends over 14 amino acids. CDR3 nucleotide sequence: TGCGCCAGCAGCTGGTGGGCAGGGGCAAACGAGCAGTACGTC. This codes for CASSWWAGANEQYV.

The rearrangement links TRBV4-1 to TRBJ1-1; TRBD1 might be the D (5 bases). The CDR3 extends over 16 amino acids. In germline, CDR1 is MGHRA, CDR2 YSYEKL. V lost 0 bases and J 0 bases, leaving 11 bases between the germline ends. In nucleotides, the CDR3 is TGCGCCAGCAGCCAAGACAGGGCCACTCTGAACACTGAAGCTTTCTTT. It codes for CASSQDRATLNTEAFF.

By sample fraction, this clone is medium-sized. V and J are TRBV7-9 and TRBJ2-1; 12 nucleotides match TRBD2. V lost 5 bases to trimming and J lost 7 bases; unmatched junction nucleotides: 12. Germline values: CDR1 SEHNR, CDR2 FQNEAQ (reference sequence). CDR3 size: 17 residues. CDR3 DNA: TGTGCCAGCAGCCCATCACGACTAGCGGGAGTTATTAATGAGCAGTTCTTC. It translates to CASSPSRLAGVINEQFF.

V gene TRBV27 combines with J gene TRBJ2-7; either TRBD1 or TRBD2 may fit D (5 bases each). V was pared by 3 bases and J by 4 bases, with 10 bases between. The CDR3 has 13 residues. The germline gives CDR1 MNHEY, CDR2 SMNVEV (reference sequence). The CDR3 loop is CASSLGEGYEQYV. CDR3 DNA sequence: TGTGCCAGCAGTTTGGGGGAAGGTTACGAGCAGTACGTC.

The chain has TRBV11-2 and TRBJ1-1; no clear D gene. Germline CDR1 is SGHAT and CDR2 is FQNNGV. The V end was cut by 4 bases, the J end by 5 bases, with 14 bases between. There are 14 residues in the CDR3. DNA for the CDR3: TGTGCCAGCAGCTCGGAGATGGGTGGGACTGAAGCTTTCTTT. It yields the protein CASSSEMGGTEAFF.

V and J are TRBV5-1 and TRBJ1-1; no clear D. Germline-derived CDR1 and CDR2 are SGHRS and YFSETQ. The CDR3 spans 14 residues. With 1 base removed from V and 1 base from J, the gap between germline ends came to 8 bases. The DNA for the CDR3 is TGCGCCAGCAGCTTGACATCCAAGAACACTGAAGCTTTCTTT. It is translated as CASSLTSKNTEAFF.

The chain employs TRBV5-1 and TRBJ2-1, with 8 bases that match TRBD2. CDR1 is SGHRS, CDR2 YFSETQ, per germline. J lost 4 bases, V lost 0 bases, and 9 bases had no gene match. The length of the CDR3 is 17 residues. CDR3: CASSLEGLVLGYNEQFF. The CDR3 DNA reads TGCGCCAGCAGCTTGGAGGGACTAGTCTTGGGGTACAATGAGCAGTTCTTC.

V gene TRBV7-2 combines with J gene TRBJ1-1; D is possibly TRBD1 (6 bases). Germline V gene data show CDR1 as SGHTA and CDR2 as FQGNSA. V was pared by 4 bases and J by 4 bases, with 19 bases between. The CDR3 loop spans 16 amino acids. CDR3 bases: TGTGCCAGCAGCTCGGACCCACAGGGAGTCGTCACTGAAGCTTTCTTT. Translating it yields CASSSDPQGVVTEAFF.

The chain employs TRBV4-3 and TRBJ2-1; D uncertain. Germline CDR1 reads LGHNA; CDR2 reads YSLEER. V lost 4 bases, J lost 5 bases, and 18 bases lay in between. The CDR3 length is 16 residues. Here the CDR3 reads CASSPALYQRNNEQFF. Here the CDR3 DNA reads TGCGCCAGCAGCCCCGCCCTATACCAGCGCAACAATGAGCAGTTCTTC.

This chain links TRBV2 with TRBJ1-2, with D possibly matching TRBD1 (5 bases). Germline V CDR1 and CDR2: SNHLY, FYNNEI. V was shortened by 5 bases and J by 1 base, with 8 bases between the two germline ends. The CDR3 spans 13 residues. CDR3 sequence reads: CASSQQDNYGYTF. The CDR3 DNA sequence: TGTGCCAGCAGTCAACAGGATAACTATGGCTACACCTTC.

This clone was found many times. CDR3 region: CASSPPGGGKDTEAFF. CDR3 DNA: TGTGCCAGCAGCCCTCCGGGAGGGGGAAAGGACACTGAAGCTTTCTTT. The chain has TRBV7-9 and TRBJ1-1; a weak D match, TRBD1 (6 bases). This CDR3 comprises 16 residues. V was cut by 5 bases and J by 3 bases, with 19 bases left in between. Per germline, CDR1 SEHNR and CDR2 FQNEAQ (reference sequence).

The CDR3 region has the DNA TGTGCCAGCAGCCCGGACAGGGTTCAGCCCCAGCATTTT. Amino acid sequence: CASSPDRVQPQHF. The rearrangement uses TRBV7-9 and TRBJ1-5; 8 bases agree with TRBD1. Germline V gene lookup returns CDR1 SEHNR and CDR2 FQNEAQ (reference sequence). The trim removed 5 bases at V and 6 bases at J, leaving 3 bases unmatched. The CDR3 loop spans 13 amino acids.

The V and J genes are TRBV25-1 and TRBJ2-1, with 7 bases that match TRBD2. The CDR3 sequence is 11 residues long. V was pared by 9 bases and J by 7 bases, with 3 bases of the junction left unmatched. From germline, CDR1 is MGHDK and CDR2 SYGVNS. CDR3 in DNA: TGTGCCAGTTGGGGGGGTAATGAGCAGTTCTTC. Its translation is CASWGGNEQFF.